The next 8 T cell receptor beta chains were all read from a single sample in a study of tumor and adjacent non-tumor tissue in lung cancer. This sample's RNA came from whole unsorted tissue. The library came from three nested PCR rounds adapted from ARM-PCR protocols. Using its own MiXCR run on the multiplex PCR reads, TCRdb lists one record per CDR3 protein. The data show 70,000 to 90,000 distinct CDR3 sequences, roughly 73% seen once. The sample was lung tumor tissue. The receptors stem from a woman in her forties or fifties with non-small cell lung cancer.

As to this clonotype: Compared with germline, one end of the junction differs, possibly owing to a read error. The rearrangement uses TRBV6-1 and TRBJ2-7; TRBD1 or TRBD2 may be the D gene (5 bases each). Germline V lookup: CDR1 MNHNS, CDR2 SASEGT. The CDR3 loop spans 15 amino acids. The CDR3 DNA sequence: TGTGCCAGCCGTGTCGAGGGGCTGCCTTCCTACGAACAGTACTTC. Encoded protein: CASRVEGLPSYEQYF.

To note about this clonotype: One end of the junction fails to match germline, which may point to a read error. As DNA, the CDR3 is TGCAGTGCCCCGACCCCCCTAGCGGCTCTCTCCGCCTACAATGATCAGTTCTTC. It translates to CSAPTPLAALSAYNDQFF. This chain links TRBV20-1 with TRBJ2-1, with 7 bases matching TRBD2. Germline V gives CDR1 DFQATT, CDR2 SNEGSKA (reference sequence). This CDR3 has 18 residues.

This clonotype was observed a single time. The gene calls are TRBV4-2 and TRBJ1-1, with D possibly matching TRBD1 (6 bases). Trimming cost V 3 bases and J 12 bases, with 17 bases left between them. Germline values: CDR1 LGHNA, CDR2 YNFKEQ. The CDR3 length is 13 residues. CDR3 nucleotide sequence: TGTGCCAGCAGCCAGGATCGGCACAGGGAAACTTTCTTT. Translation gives CASSQDRHRETFF.

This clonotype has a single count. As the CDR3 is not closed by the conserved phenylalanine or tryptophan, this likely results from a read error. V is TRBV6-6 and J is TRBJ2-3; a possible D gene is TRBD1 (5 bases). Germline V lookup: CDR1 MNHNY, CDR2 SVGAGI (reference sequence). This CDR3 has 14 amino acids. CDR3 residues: CASTEDSTTDTQYL. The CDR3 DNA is TGTGCCAGCACCGAAGACAGTACGACAGACACGCAGTATTTG.

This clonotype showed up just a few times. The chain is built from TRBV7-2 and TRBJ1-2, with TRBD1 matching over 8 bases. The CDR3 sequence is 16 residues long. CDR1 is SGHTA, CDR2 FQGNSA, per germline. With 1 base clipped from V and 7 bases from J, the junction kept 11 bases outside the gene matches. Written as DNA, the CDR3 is TGTGCCAGCAGCTTAGGGTTGGGCAGGGGGCATGGTGGCTACACCTTC. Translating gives CASSLGLGRGHGGYTF.

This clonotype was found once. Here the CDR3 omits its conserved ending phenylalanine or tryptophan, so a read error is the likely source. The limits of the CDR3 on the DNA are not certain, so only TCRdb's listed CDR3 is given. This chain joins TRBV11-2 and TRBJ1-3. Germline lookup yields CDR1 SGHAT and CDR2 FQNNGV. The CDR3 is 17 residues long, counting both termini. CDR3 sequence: CASSLSFDRFSGNTIYL.

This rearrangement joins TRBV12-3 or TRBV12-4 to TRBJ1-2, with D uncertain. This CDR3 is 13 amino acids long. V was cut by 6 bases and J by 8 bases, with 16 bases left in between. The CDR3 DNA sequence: TGTGCCAGCAGCCTATGGTGGGTACAGGGCTACACCTTC. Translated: CASSLWWVQGYTF.

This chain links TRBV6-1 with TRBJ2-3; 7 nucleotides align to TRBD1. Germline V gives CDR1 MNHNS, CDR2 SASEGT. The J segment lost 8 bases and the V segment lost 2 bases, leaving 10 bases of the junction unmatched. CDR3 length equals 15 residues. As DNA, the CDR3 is TGTGCCAGCAGTGAAACTTATACAGGGGTTGGTACGCAGTATTTT. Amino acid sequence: CASSETYTGVGTQYF.